The sample holds a few counts of the clone carrying this T cell receptor beta chain. Its antigen is still unknown. Germline V gene sequence: CDR1 SNHLY, CDR2 FYNNEI. This CDR3 is built from 15 residues. The germline V and J ends were trimmed by 2 bases and 4 bases, with 9 bases remaining between them. One entry per CDR3 protein, called by TCRdb with MiXCR from the 5' RACE reads. The data hold around 320,000 distinct CDR3 sequences, with roughly a fifth observed a single time. This entry comes from a study of T-cell memory formation after mild COVID-19. Points from the study as a whole: Confirmation of SARS-CoV-2 specificity was lacking for second-wave clones peaking day 37.

This receptor was obtained from a man aged 18 to 29 who had mild COVID-19 (a few samples of this study predate the infection). Cell type and time point are not known. The V call is TRBV2, the J call TRBJ1-6, with unresolved D. Sequenced input: PBMCs or a T cell subset sorted from them (not recorded which). In DNA form, the CDR3 reads TGTGCCAGCAGTGAATCTGGCCAGTATAATTCACCCCTCCACTTT. Translated: CASSESGQYNSPLHF.